The sequence of this T cell receptor (beta chain) was determined in a study of OX40 agonist ivuxolimab in advanced cancers. Study information: Patients were dosed intravenously with ivuxolimab at 0.01 to 10 mg/kg every 2 weeks.

Profiling relied on immunoSEQ multiplex PCR, and the TCRdb table lists in-frame clones only, not all of them. In the table there are 55,000 to 90,000 clones, around 88% of which are singletons. Per germline, CDR1 ENHRY and CDR2 SYGVKD. V was pared by 2 bases and J by 2 bases, with 2 bases of the junction left unmatched. The CDR3 is 15 residues long. Study-wide points: In CD8+ T cells, expanded clones were on average more numerous than in CD4+. There were also nonresponders showing low normalized T-cell clonal expansion.

Regarding this clone: Its specificity is not known.

The sample consisted of CD4+ or CD8+ T cells sorted from blood, taken in a trial of the OX40 agonist ivuxolimab. The chain recombines TRBV10-3 with TRBJ1-5, with TRBD1 identical over 8 bases. This receptor was taken from an adult with an advanced solid tumor such as melanoma, head and neck, liver or kidney cancer. In nucleotides, the CDR3 is TGTGCCATCAGTGAGGGACAGGGTGGCAATCAGCCCCAGCATTTT. It codes for CAISEGQGGNQPQHF.